This passage covers 19 T cell receptor beta chains from one sample sequenced in a study of T cell responses to AZD1222 COVID-19 vaccine. Method: immunoSEQ multiplex PCR; TCRdb's copy keeps in-frame clones and lacks some. Here the sample spans 130,000 to 150,000 clones, 93% being singletons. Source: peripheral blood, taken after recovery from COVID-19. The receptors were sampled from an adult who had recovered from COVID-19.

The chain's CDR3 is CASSPVEEGKPGELFF. In nucleotides, the CDR3 is TGTGCCAGCTCACCAGTGGAGGAGGGCAAGCCCGGGGAGCTGTTTTTT. This rearrangement joins TRBV18 to TRBJ2-2; D is perhaps TRBD2 (6 bases). Looked up from germline, CDR1 is KGHSH and CDR2 is LQKENI. The CDR3 totals 16 residues. V shed 2 bases and J shed 6 bases, with 16 bases lying between them.

The chain joins TRBV7-9 to TRBJ1-4; D might be TRBD1 (5 bases). Trimming removed 5 bases from V and 2 bases from J, with 12 bases in between. This CDR3 contains 15 residues. Germline lookup yields CDR1 SEHNR and CDR2 FQNEAQ (reference sequence). Here the CDR3 reads CASSPPGRTNEKLFF. Written as DNA, the CDR3 is TGTGCCAGCAGCCCTCCAGGGCGGACTAATGAAAAACTGTTTTTT. The full variable domain, rest sourced from reference TRBV7-9 and TRBJ1-4, is DTGVSQNPRHKITKRGQNVTFRCDPISEHNRLYWYRQTLGQGPEFLTYFQNEAQLEKSRLLSDRFSAERPKGSFSTLEIQRTEQGDSAMYLCASSPPGRTNEKLFFGSGTQLSVL.

The J gene is TRBJ1-4, the V gene TRBV28; D gene ambiguous. There are 14 residues in the CDR3. Germline CDR1 is MDHEN and CDR2 is SYDVKM. V was shortened by 6 bases and J by 0 bases, with 8 bases between the two germline ends. CDR3 bases: TGTGCCAGCAGACGTGGGGCAACTAATGAAAAACTGTTTTTT. Its protein is CASRRGATNEKLFF.

The rearrangement joins TRBV11-1 to TRBJ2-7, with TRBD2 matching 10 bases. Germline lookup yields CDR1 SGHAT and CDR2 FQDESV (reference sequence). This CDR3 is built from 15 residues. J was trimmed by 3 bases and V by 1 base; bases with no gene match: 3. CDR3 amino acids: CASSLELAGIYEQYF. The DNA for the CDR3 is TGTGCCAGCAGCTTAGAACTAGCGGGAATCTACGAGCAGTACTTC.

The chain employs TRBV10-3 and TRBJ2-7; D is ambiguous. Germline CDR1 ENHRY, CDR2 SYGVKD. The CDR3 loop spans 12 amino acids. The V and J ends lost 2 bases and 5 bases respectively, with 7 bases between them. Here the CDR3 reads CAISEGVHEQYF. CDR3 DNA: TGTGCCATCAGTGAGGGGGTCCACGAGCAGTACTTC.

The chain uses TRBV19 and TRBJ1-6, with D possibly TRBD1 on 5 matching bases. Germline CDR1 and CDR2: LNHDA and SQIVND (reference sequence). V was clipped by 6 bases and J by 9 bases, with 12 bases between them. This CDR3 comprises 13 residues. For the CDR3, the DNA is TGTGCCAGTAGCCAGGGTATCGGTTCACCCCTCCACTTT. Translated, it gives CASSQGIGSPLHF.

The CDR3 here is CASSTTGNYEQYF. CDR3 DNA sequence: TGTGCCAGTAGCACGACAGGGAACTACGAGCAGTACTTC. This chain joins TRBV19 and TRBJ2-7, with 7 bases that match TRBD1. Trimming cost V 6 bases and J 3 bases; bases outside gene matches: 5. Germline values: CDR1 LNHDA, CDR2 SQIVND (reference sequence). The CDR3 extends over 13 amino acids. The variable domain in full, completed from reference TRBV19 and TRBJ2-7, reads DGGITQSPKYLFRKEGQNVTLSCEQNLNHDAMYWYRQDPGQGLRLIYYSQIVNDFQKGDIAEGYSVSREKKESFPLTVTSAQKNPTAFYLCASSTTGNYEQYFGPGTRLTVT.

The chain is built from TRBV5-1 and TRBJ2-5, with D uncertain. The CDR3 is 13 amino acids. V was cut by 4 bases and J by 2 bases, with 9 bases left in between. In germline, CDR1 is SGHRS, CDR2 YFSETQ. CDR3 protein: CASSTQPQETQYF. CDR3 DNA: TGCGCCAGCAGCACTCAGCCTCAAGAGACCCAGTACTTC.

This clone was seen once. V gene TRBV5-1 combines with J gene TRBJ1-1; D possibly corresponds to TRBD1 (6 bases). Per germline, CDR1 SGHRS and CDR2 YFSETQ. The CDR3 runs to 15 residues. V was pared by 1 base and J by 4 bases, with 14 bases between. The CDR3 nucleotides read TGCGCCAGCAGCTTGCTCCAGGGGATCGGCACTGAAGCTTTCTTT. It specifies CASSLLQGIGTEAFF.

The chain combines TRBV5-4 with TRBJ2-1; 9 nucleotides align to TRBD2. Per the germline V gene, CDR1 is SGHNT and CDR2 is YYREEE (reference sequence). V was clipped by 3 bases and J by 2 bases; unmatched bases: 12. The CDR3 covers 18 residues. The DNA of the CDR3 is TGTGCCAGCAGCTCGGCTCTTGCGGGAGGGGCGCCCTACAATGAGCAGTTCTTC. Its translation is CASSSALAGGAPYNEQFF.

The chain is built from TRBV6-6 and TRBJ2-2; maybe TRBD2 (5 bases). The CDR3 has 15 residues. Germline V CDR1 and CDR2: MNHNY, SVGAGI (reference sequence). V was clipped by 4 bases and J by 5 bases, with 14 bases between them. Written as DNA, the CDR3 is TGTGCCAGCAGTTTGGACTCCCCGGGTACCGGGGAGCTGTTTTTT. The encoded protein is CASSLDSPGTGELFF.

The rearrangement links TRBV2 to TRBJ1-5, with 11 bases aligning to TRBD1. This CDR3 is 15 amino acids long. The germline gives CDR1 SNHLY, CDR2 FYNNEI. V gave up 6 bases and J gave up 4 bases; unmatched junction bases: 5. The CDR3 region has the DNA TGTGCCAGCAGGCCGGGACAGGGGGATAATCAGCCCCAGCATTTT. Translation gives CASRPGQGDNQPQHF.

The chain's CDR3 is CASSLETGDGTGELFF. DNA for the CDR3: TGCGCCAGCAGTCTCGAGACAGGGGATGGCACCGGGGAGCTGTTTTTT. V is TRBV23-1 and J is TRBJ2-2; the match to TRBD1 covers 8 bases. TRBV23-1 falls under the ORF class, with uncertain function. This CDR3 has 16 residues. V gave up 4 bases and J gave up 4 bases; unmatched junction bases: 8.

The rearrangement links TRBV18 to TRBJ2-4, with TRBD1 matching 9 bases. CDR3 length equals 17 residues. CDR1 and CDR2 (germline): KGHSH, LQKENI. Unmatched junction bases numbered 7, after V lost 3 bases and J lost 1 base. This chain's CDR3 is CASSPTTGGRAKNIQYF. DNA of the CDR3: TGTGCCAGCTCACCCACGACAGGGGGGCGGGCCAAAAACATTCAGTACTTC.

The chain couples TRBV5-1 to TRBJ2-3; 9 bases map to TRBD1. The V gene's germline CDR1 is SGHRS and CDR2 YFSETQ. The ends lost 1 base at V and 4 bases at J; junction bases unmatched: 10. CDR3 length: 17 amino acids. The CDR3 DNA sequence: TGCGCCAGCAGCTTGATTCGCGGGACAGGGTTTCCAGATACGCAGTATTTT. This translates into CASSLIRGTGFPDTQYF.

Of note for this clone: This sample also contains other DNA sequences that code for the same CDR3. V gene TRBV9 combines with J gene TRBJ1-1, with D possibly matching TRBD1 (5 bases). V dropped 0 bases and J dropped 2 bases, with 11 bases sitting between them. Germline lookup yields CDR1 SGDLS and CDR2 YYNGEE. This CDR3 is built from 15 residues. CDR3 sequence: CASSVAPGLNTEAFF. CDR3 DNA sequence: TGTGCCAGCAGCGTAGCCCCGGGGCTAAACACTGAAGCTTTCTTT.

J is TRBJ1-5 and V is TRBV5-5; no definite D call. The V end was cut by 4 bases, the J end by 5 bases, with 22 bases between. This CDR3 comprises 17 residues. Germline V gene data show CDR1 as SGHKS and CDR2 as YYEKEE (reference sequence). CDR3 nucleotides: TGTGCCAGCAGCCTAGTTTGGGGAGAAGACCTTCATCAGCCCCAGCATTTT. Its translation is CASSLVWGEDLHQPQHF.

This clone was seen more than once but under ten times. The chain has TRBV7-9 and TRBJ2-3; no definite D call. Per germline, CDR1 SEHNR and CDR2 FQNEAQ (reference sequence). There are 16 residues in the CDR3. V was pared by 2 bases and J by 2 bases, with 14 bases between. The CDR3, as DNA: TGTGCCAGCAGCTTAATAGGTGTGGGGTTCACAGATACGCAGTATTTT. Its protein is CASSLIGVGFTDTQYF.

This chain joins TRBV28 and TRBJ1-1; weak D call: TRBD1 (5 bases). The CDR3 is made up of 14 amino acids. The V and J ends lost 5 bases and 4 bases respectively, with 14 bases between them. CDR1 is MDHEN, CDR2 SYDVKM, per germline. The CDR3 bases are TGTGCCAGCAGTGCCGGGGGTAGTTCCACTGAAGCTTTCTTT. Protein: CASSAGGSSTEAFF.